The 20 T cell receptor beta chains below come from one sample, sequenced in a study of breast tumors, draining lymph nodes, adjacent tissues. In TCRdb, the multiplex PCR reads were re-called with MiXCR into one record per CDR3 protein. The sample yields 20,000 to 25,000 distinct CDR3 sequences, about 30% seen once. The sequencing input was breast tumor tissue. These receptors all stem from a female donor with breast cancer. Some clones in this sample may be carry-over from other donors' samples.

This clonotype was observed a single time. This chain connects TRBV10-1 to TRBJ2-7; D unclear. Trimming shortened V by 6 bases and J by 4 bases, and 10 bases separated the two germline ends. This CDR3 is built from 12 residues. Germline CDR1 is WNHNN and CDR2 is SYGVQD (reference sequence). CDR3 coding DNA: TGCGCCAGCAGCGATGACCGATACGAGCAGTACTTC. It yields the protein CASSDDRYEQYF.

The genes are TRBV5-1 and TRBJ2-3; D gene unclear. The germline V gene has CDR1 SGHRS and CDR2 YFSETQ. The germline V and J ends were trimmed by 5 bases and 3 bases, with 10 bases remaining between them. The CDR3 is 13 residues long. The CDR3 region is CASSLRRTDTQYF. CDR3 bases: TGCGCCAGCAGTTTGAGACGGACAGATACGCAGTATTTT.

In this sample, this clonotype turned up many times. The CDR3 nucleotides are TGTGCCAGCAGTCCTCAACTAGCGGGAGGGCGCGAGCAGTACTTC. Translated: CASSPQLAGGREQYF. The V gene is TRBV12-3 or TRBV12-4, the J gene TRBJ2-7, with 13 bases lining up with TRBD2. This CDR3 is built from 15 residues. Trimming took 5 bases from V and 6 from J; bases not matched to a gene: 7.

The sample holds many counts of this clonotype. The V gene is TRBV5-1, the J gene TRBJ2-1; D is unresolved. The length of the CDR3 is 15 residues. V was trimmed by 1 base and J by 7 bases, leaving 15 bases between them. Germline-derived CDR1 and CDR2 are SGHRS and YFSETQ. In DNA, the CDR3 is TGCGCCAGCAGCTTGTCAGTTTCCCCCCCGAATGAGCAGTTCTTC. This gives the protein CASSLSVSPPNEQFF.

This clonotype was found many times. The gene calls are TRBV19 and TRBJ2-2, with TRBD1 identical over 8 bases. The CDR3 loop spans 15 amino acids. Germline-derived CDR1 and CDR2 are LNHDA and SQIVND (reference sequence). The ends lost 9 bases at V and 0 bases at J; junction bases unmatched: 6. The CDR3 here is CASWDRRANTGELFF. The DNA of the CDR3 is TGTGCCAGCTGGGACAGGCGCGCGAACACCGGGGAGCTGTTTTTT.

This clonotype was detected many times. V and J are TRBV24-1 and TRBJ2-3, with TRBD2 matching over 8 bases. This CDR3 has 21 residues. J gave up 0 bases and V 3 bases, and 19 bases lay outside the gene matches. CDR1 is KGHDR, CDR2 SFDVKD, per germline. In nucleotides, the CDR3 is TGTGCCACCAGTGATCAGTACGCGGGATTCCCTTCTAGCGGGAGCACAGATACGCAGTATTTT. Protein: CATSDQYAGFPSSGSTDTQYF.

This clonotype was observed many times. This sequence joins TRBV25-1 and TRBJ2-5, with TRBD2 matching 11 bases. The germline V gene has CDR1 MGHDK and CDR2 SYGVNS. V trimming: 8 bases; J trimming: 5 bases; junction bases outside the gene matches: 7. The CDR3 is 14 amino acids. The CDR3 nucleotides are TGTGCCAGCTGTAGCGGGAGGGCCAACGAGACCCAGTACTTC. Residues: CASCSGRANETQYF.

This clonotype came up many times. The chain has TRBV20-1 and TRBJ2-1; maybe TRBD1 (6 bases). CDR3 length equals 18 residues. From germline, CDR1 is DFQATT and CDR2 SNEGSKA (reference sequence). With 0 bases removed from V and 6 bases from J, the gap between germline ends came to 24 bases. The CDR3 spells CSARDPGERGSFVNEQFF. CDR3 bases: TGCAGTGCTAGAGATCCCGGGGAAAGGGGGTCATTCGTCAATGAGCAGTTCTTC.

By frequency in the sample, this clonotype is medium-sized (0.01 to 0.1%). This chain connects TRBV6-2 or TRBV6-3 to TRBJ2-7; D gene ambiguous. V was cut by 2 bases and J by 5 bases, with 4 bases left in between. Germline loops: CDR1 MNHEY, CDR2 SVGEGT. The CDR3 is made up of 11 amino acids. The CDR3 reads CASSYTNEQYF. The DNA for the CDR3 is TGTGCCAGCAGTTACACCAACGAGCAGTACTTC.

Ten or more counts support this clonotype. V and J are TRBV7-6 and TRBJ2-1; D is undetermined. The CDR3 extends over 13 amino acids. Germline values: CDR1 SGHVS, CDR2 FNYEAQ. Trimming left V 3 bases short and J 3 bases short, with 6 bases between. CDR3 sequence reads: CASSLGYYNEQFF. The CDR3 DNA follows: TGTGCCAGCAGCTTGGGCTACTACAATGAGCAGTTCTTC.

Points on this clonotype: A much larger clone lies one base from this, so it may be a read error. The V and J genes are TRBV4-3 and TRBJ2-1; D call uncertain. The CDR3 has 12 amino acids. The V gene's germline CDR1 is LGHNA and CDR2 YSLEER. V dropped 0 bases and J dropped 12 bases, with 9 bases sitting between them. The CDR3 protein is CASSQDLDGQFF. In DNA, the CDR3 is TGCGCCAGCAGCCAAGACCTAGATGGGCAGTTCTTC.

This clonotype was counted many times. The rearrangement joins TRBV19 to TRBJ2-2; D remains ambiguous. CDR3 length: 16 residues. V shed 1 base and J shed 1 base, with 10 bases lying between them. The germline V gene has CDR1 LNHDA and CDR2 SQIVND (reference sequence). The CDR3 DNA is TGTGCCAGTAGTATAGCTCCAGGAGTGAACACCGGGGAGCTGTTTTTT. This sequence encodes CASSIAPGVNTGELFF.

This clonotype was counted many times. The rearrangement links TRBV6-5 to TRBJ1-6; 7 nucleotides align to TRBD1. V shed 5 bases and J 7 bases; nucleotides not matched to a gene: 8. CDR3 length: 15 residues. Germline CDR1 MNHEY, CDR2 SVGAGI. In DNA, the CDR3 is TGTGCCAGCAGTATTACCCGGACAGGAAATTCACCCCTCCACTTT. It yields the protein CASSITRTGNSPLHF.

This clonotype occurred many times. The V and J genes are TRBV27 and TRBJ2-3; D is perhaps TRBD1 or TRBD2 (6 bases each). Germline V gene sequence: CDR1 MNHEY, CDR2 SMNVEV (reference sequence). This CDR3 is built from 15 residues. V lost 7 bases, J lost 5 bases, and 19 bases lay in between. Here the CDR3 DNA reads TGTGCCAGCAACCCCCCCCGGGAGACAGGAGATACGCAGTATTTT. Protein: CASNPPRETGDTQYF.

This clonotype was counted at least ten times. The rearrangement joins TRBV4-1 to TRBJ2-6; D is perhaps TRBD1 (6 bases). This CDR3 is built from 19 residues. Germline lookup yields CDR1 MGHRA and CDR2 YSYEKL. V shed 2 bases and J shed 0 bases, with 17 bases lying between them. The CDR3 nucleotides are TGCGCCAGCAGCCAAATGGACAGCAGCCTCCTCTCTGGGGCCAACGTCCTGACTTTC. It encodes CASSQMDSSLLSGANVLTF.

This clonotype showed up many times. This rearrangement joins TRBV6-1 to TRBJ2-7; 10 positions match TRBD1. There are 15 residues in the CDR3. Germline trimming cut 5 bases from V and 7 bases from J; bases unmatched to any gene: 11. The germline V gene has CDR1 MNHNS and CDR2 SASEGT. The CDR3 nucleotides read TGTGCCAGCAGTAAAAACCGGGACAGGGGTCAGGAGCAGTACTTC. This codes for CASSKNRDRGQEQYF.

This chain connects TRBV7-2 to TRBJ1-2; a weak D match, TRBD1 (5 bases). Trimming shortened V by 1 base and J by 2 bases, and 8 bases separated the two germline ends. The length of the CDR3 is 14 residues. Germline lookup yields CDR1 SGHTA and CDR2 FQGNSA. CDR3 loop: CASSLGGSNYGYTF. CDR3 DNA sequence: TGTGCCAGCAGCTTAGGGGGGAGCAACTATGGCTACACCTTC.

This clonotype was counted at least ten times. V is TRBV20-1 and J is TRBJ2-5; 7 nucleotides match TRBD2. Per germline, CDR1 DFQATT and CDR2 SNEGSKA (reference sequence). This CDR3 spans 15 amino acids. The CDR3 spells CRGENPGLTQETQYF. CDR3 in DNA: TGCAGGGGAGAAAACCCGGGACTAACCCAAGAGACCCAGTACTTC.

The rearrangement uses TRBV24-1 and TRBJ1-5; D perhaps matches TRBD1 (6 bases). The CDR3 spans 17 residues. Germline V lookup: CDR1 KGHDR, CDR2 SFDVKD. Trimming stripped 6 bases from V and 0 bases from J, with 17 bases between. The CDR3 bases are TGTGCCACCAGTTCGGGACAACCGTCGTATAGCAATCAGCCCCAGCATTTT. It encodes CATSSGQPSYSNQPQHF.

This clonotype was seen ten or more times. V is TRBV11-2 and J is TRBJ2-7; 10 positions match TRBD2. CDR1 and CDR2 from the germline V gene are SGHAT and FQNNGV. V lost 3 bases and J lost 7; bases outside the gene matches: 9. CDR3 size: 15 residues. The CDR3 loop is CASSFGAGGPLEQYF. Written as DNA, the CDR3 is TGTGCCAGCAGCTTTGGAGCGGGAGGGCCGTTGGAGCAGTACTTC.